Listed below are T cell receptor beta chains from one sample, sequenced in a study of cytomegalovirus exposure and HLA in healthy donors. Assay used: immunoSEQ multiplex PCR; TCRdb lists only in-frame clones, some missing. In the table there are some 150,000 clones, about 85% of which are singletons. Sequenced material: PBMCs. The origin of the receptors is a woman between 18 and 29 years old in good health and CMV-seronegative. The CDR3 runs from the conserved cysteine through the conserved F or W. The order of the fields is clone size, J gene, V gene, D gene, CDR3 protein, CDR3 DNA. A D gene is named only where the DNA matches it firmly. Rows may omit the clone size; those that give it use once, few, many or a size class.

NA	TRBJ2-1	TRBV30	NA	CAWSPKQLSSYNEQFF	TGTGCCTGGAGTCCAAAACAATTAAGCTCCTACAATGAGCAGTTCTTC
NA	TRBJ1-2	TRBV6-5	TRBD1	CASSPTQGGYGYTF	TGTGCCAGCAGTCCAACACAGGGGGGCTATGGCTACACCTTC
NA	TRBJ2-7	TRBV29-1	NA	CSVEVRGVEQYF	TGCAGCGTTGAAGTCCGGGGAGTTGAGCAGTACTTC
NA	TRBJ2-2	TRBV4-1	TRBD1	CASSQDSHFGQGGRTGELFF	TGCGCCAGCAGCCAAGATTCCCACTTCGGACAGGGAGGTAGGACCGGGGAGCTGTTTTTT
NA	TRBJ2-3	TRBV2	TRBD2	CASRDQRGGPDTQYF	TGTGCCAGCAGGGATCAGCGGGGGGGCCCAGATACGCAGTATTTT
once	TRBJ2-3	TRBV10-2	NA	CASTQEVTDTQYF	TGCGCCAGCACCCAGGAGGTTACAGATACGCAGTATTTT
NA	TRBJ2-1	TRBV5-1	NA	CASSLADGGYNEQFF	TGCGCCAGCAGCTTGGCCGATGGAGGGTACAATGAGCAGTTCTTC
few	TRBJ1-5	TRBV19	NA	CASSISTDQPQHF	TGTGCCAGTAGTATTAGTACAGATCAGCCCCAGCATTTT
NA	TRBJ2-1	TRBV5-1	TRBD2	CASSEGGLGGFVEQFF	TGCGCCAGCAGTGAAGGGGGACTAGGTGGATTCGTTGAGCAGTTCTTC
few	TRBJ1-3	TRBV7-9	NA	CASSLIISGNTIYF	TGTGCCAGCAGCTTAATCATCTCTGGAAACACCATATATTTT
few	TRBJ2-1	TRBV11-1	TRBD1	CASSYQGAGNEQFF	TGTGCCAGCAGCTACCAGGGGGCCGGCAATGAGCAGTTCTTC
NA	TRBJ1-2	TRBV6-5	NA	CASSYSAQGSLGGYTF	TGTGCCAGCAGTTACTCGGCACAGGGCTCCCTAGGTGGCTACACCTTC
NA	TRBJ1-5	TRBV4-1	NA	CASSQDPARSNQPQHF	TGCGCCAGCAGCCAAGATCCGGCCAGGAGCAATCAGCCCCAGCATTTT